Here is one T cell receptor (beta chain) with its context. The antigen remains undetermined. This sample was included in a study of T-cell reconstitution after alpha-beta-depleted transplantation in children. Study-wide results and caveats: At one year after transplant, newly produced T cells mostly accounted for T-cell counts and diversity. Alpha-beta T cells about two months after transplant reportedly derived from several hundred expanded graft clones.

Trimming stripped 2 bases from V and 8 bases from J, with 15 bases between. CDR3 length: 14 residues. CDR1 is MNHEY, CDR2 SVGAGI, per germline. For TCRbeta, the library was prepared with unique molecular identifiers. MiXCR, applied by TCRdb to the PCR reads, yields one record per CDR3 protein. Altogether about 580,000 distinct CDR3 sequences are present, 23% being singletons, with the ten largest covering roughly an eighth. The sequencing used PBMCs, mostly from graft donor cells, collected 360 days after TCRalphabeta/CD19-depleted stem cell transplant. The rearrangement joins TRBV6-5 to TRBJ1-2; maybe TRBD1 (6 bases). This receptor was identified in a boy under two years old who had a stem cell transplant for acute myeloid leukemia, so the T cells may come from the graft donor. This CDR3 reads CASSYGRDTKGYTF. CDR3 sequence (DNA): TGTGCCAGCAGTTACGGCAGGGACACCAAGGGCTACACCTTC.